The clone carrying this TCR beta chain appeared a few times. The CDR3 is 14 amino acids. Germline V CDR1 and CDR2: SGDLS, YYNGEE. V lost 5 bases to trimming and J lost 10 bases; unmatched junction nucleotides: 6. The data derive from a study of identical twins. TCRdb called the 5' RACE reads again in MiXCR, with one record for every CDR3 protein. The sample gives around 250,000 distinct CDR3 sequences, roughly 12% of which show up once; under 4.5% is in the top ten. The sample also formed part of further work on yellow fever vaccine responses in identical twins.

The source is a woman younger than 30 in good health. The J gene is TRBJ1-6, the V gene TRBV9; 10 nucleotides line up with TRBD1. The specimen was memory (CD45RO+) T cells sorted from blood. Here the CDR3 reads CASRRGDRGSPLHF. The CDR3 bases are TGTGCCAGCAGAAGGGGGGACAGGGGATCACCCCTCCACTTT.